Detailed here is one TCR beta chain. What it recognizes is unknown. The length of the CDR3 is 15 residues. Trimming removed 3 bases from V and 4 bases from J; junction bases left unmatched: 7. The germline V gene encodes CDR1 ENHRY and CDR2 SYGVKD. This sample is drawn from a study of cytomegalovirus exposure and HLA in healthy donors. Background on the study: The same platform was used for the roughly 130 validation repertoires as for the approximately 730 first-cohort repertoires, as reported in a later analysis.

Study results and limitations: The investigators catalogued 150 or so TCR beta chains as cytomegalovirus-associated.

Separation from the roughly 680-subject first cohort characterized the roughly 120-subject validation cohort, to which the donors belonged. TCRdb's copy holds only in-frame clones and misses some; the assay was immunoSEQ multiplex PCR. The sample holds around 190,000 clones, more than 75% seen once. The clonotype was recovered from a man between 25 and 39 years old in good health and CMV-seropositive. V and J are TRBV10-3 and TRBJ2-7; 9 bases match TRBD1. Sequencing was done on a sample of PBMCs. In DNA form, the CDR3 reads TGTGCCATCAGTGAAGCCGGGACAGGGCTTTACGAGCAGTACTTC. It specifies CAISEAGTGLYEQYF.